A single sample is the source of the 30 T cell receptor beta chains below, sequenced in a study of shared clonotypes between healthy human individuals. Naive CD8 cells were CD45RO-negative, positively selected for CCR7, excluding terminally differentiated effector memory CD45RA+ cells. Assay: immunoSEQ multiplex PCR; the TCRdb copy retains only in-frame clones and omits some. Seen here are about 680,000 clones, about 91% observed once, and the top ten hold approximately 24%. The sequenced sample consisted of naive CD8+ T cells sorted from blood. These receptors all come from a man aged 25 to 40 in good health.

This clone was recorded once. The J gene is TRBJ2-1, the V gene TRBV13; D might be TRBD2 (6 bases). This CDR3 region has 16 residues. Germline values: CDR1 PRHDT, CDR2 FYEKMQ (reference sequence). The V gene lost 4 bases and the J gene lost 7 bases, with 20 bases spanning the gap. DNA of the CDR3: TGTGCCAGCAGCTCCCATATGGGACTCTCCTGGAATGAGCAGTTCTTC. Translated, it gives CASSSHMGLSWNEQFF.

The rearrangement uses TRBV6-5 and TRBJ2-7; D is uncertain. Trimming shortened V by 5 bases and J by 4 bases, and 9 bases separated the two germline ends. The germline gives CDR1 MNHEY, CDR2 SVGAGI. The CDR3 spans 12 residues. The CDR3 spells CASSDTPYEQYF. For the CDR3, the DNA is TGTGCCAGCAGTGACACGCCGTACGAGCAGTACTTC.

This clone was detected once. V usage is TRBV6-1 and J usage is TRBJ1-5; a possible D gene is TRBD1 (5 bases). Germline CDR1 MNHNS, CDR2 SASEGT. This CDR3 has 17 residues. Trimming took off 1 base at V and 0 bases at J, with 13 bases between the two ends. The CDR3 region is CASSEGGAGFSNQPQHF. The CDR3 nucleotides are TGTGCCAGCAGTGAAGGCGGGGCAGGCTTTAGCAATCAGCCCCAGCATTTT.

The CDR3 sequence: CASSLGTGGREEKLFF. The CDR3 nucleotides are TGTGCCAGCAGTCTCGGGACAGGGGGCAGGGAAGAAAAACTGTTTTTT. V usage is TRBV27 and J usage is TRBJ1-4, with 12 bases matching TRBD1. Germline trimming cut 5 bases from V and 8 bases from J; bases unmatched to any gene: 9. CDR1 and CDR2 from the germline V gene are MNHEY and SMNVEV (reference sequence). The CDR3 is 16 residues long.

V gene TRBV11-2 combines with J gene TRBJ2-5, with TRBD2 matching over 8 bases. CDR3 length equals 16 residues. The germline CDR1 and CDR2 sequences are SGHAT and FQNNGV. Trimming cost V 1 base and J 3 bases; bases outside gene matches: 7. This chain's CDR3 is CASSLVTQLAEETQYF. CDR3 sequence (DNA): TGTGCCAGCAGCTTAGTAACCCAACTAGCGGAAGAGACCCAGTACTTC.

This clone was found once. The chain combines TRBV7-9 with TRBJ2-2; TRBD1 is a possible D gene (6 bases). This CDR3 is 15 amino acids long. Deletions cut 5 bases from V and 5 bases from J, with 15 bases between. Germline V gives CDR1 SEHNR, CDR2 FQNEAQ (reference sequence). The CDR3: CASSQGLVETGELFF. CDR3 sequence (DNA): TGTGCCAGCAGCCAGGGGTTGGTGGAAACCGGGGAGCTGTTTTTT.

The rearrangement uses TRBV6-1 and TRBJ1-2; a weak D match, TRBD1 (5 bases). The germline V gene encodes CDR1 MNHNS and CDR2 SASEGT. V lost 6 bases and J 0 bases, leaving 14 bases between the germline ends. This CDR3 has 15 amino acids. The CDR3 coding sequence is TGTGCCAGCAGCGCCGGGACGGAAGCTAACTATGGCTACACCTTC. Protein: CASSAGTEANYGYTF.

The chain links TRBV13 to TRBJ1-2; the D gene is possibly TRBD1 (5 bases). The CDR3 is 15 residues long. The germline V gene encodes CDR1 PRHDT and CDR2 FYEKMQ (reference sequence). V was trimmed by 0 bases and J by 3 bases, leaving 11 bases between them. Written as DNA, the CDR3 is TGTGCCAGCAGCTTAGGGCAGGGCGGTCACTATGGCTACACCTTC. Its translation is CASSLGQGGHYGYTF.

V usage is TRBV4-1 and J usage is TRBJ2-5, with D unclear. Germline CDR1 is MGHRA and CDR2 is YSYEKL. The CDR3 covers 13 residues. Between the trimmed V and J ends, which lost 0 bases and 5 bases, there was a span of 7 bases. The CDR3 loop is CASSQEGSETQYF. The CDR3 bases are TGCGCCAGCAGCCAAGAGGGATCGGAGACCCAGTACTTC.

The V and J genes are TRBV12-2 and TRBJ2-3; the D call of TRBD2 is as the table states it, not checked on the DNA. TRBV12-2 is reported as a pseudogene. The CDR3 has 16 residues. The chain's CDR3 is CASGGMGIPHTDTQYF. For the CDR3, the DNA is TGTGCAAGCGGGGGGATGGGCATCCCCCACACAGATACGCAGTATTTT.

This clone occurred a few times. The chain combines TRBV5-6 with TRBJ2-7, with a weak D call TRBD1 (5 bases). The germline V and J ends were trimmed by 4 bases and 5 bases, with 13 bases remaining between them. This CDR3 is built from 13 residues. Germline assignment: CDR1 SGHDT and CDR2 YYEEEE. The DNA for the CDR3 is TGTGCCAGCAGCGGGGCAGGGCCTGACGAGCAGTACTTC. This gives the protein CASSGAGPDEQYF.

The chain links TRBV4-3 to TRBJ2-7, with 8 bases fitting TRBD2. The ends lost 4 bases at V and 6 bases at J; junction bases unmatched: 8. The germline V gene encodes CDR1 LGHNA and CDR2 YSLEER. CDR3 length: 14 residues. The CDR3 spells CASSPVGLVFEQYF. CDR3 nucleotides: TGCGCCAGCAGCCCAGTGGGACTAGTGTTCGAGCAGTACTTC.

This clone was detected only once. This chain links TRBV7-2 with TRBJ2-1; TRBD2 agrees at 7 bases. This CDR3 has 17 amino acids. V gave up 1 base and J gave up 5 bases; unmatched junction bases: 11. Germline CDR1 is SGHTA and CDR2 is FQGNSA. CDR3 coding DNA: TGTGCCAGCAGCTTAGTAAGTAGGCTAGCGGTAAACAATGAGCAGTTCTTC. Translated, it gives CASSLVSRLAVNNEQFF.

The chain links TRBV27 to TRBJ1-1; D may be TRBD1 (6 bases). The CDR3 contains 11 residues. The V and J ends lost 5 bases and 8 bases respectively, with 9 bases between them. From germline, CDR1 is MNHEY and CDR2 SMNVEV (reference sequence). The CDR3 DNA reads as TGTGCCAGCAGTCTAGGACAGGAAGCTTTCTTT. It yields the protein CASSLGQEAFF.

This sequence joins TRBV7-9 and TRBJ2-1; D possibly corresponds to TRBD2 (6 bases). CDR1 and CDR2 from the germline V gene are SEHNR and FQNEAQ (reference sequence). The CDR3 runs 16 residues. Trimming removed 8 bases from V and 7 bases from J, with 24 bases in between. The CDR3 DNA is TGTGCCAGCTTACCTATAGCCGGGAGATTAGCAAATGAGCAGTTCTTC. Residues: CASLPIAGRLANEQFF.

The chain links TRBV2 to TRBJ2-1; 11 nucleotides match TRBD2. The V segment lost 9 bases and the J segment 9 bases; nucleotides outside the gene matches: 4. The germline CDR1 and CDR2 sequences are SNHLY and FYNNEI. The CDR3 length is 12 residues. The CDR3 DNA reads TGTGCCAGTCTAGCGGGAGGTGGTGAGCAGTTCTTC. Residues: CASLAGGGEQFF.

The chain couples TRBV9 to TRBJ2-1; D might be TRBD2 (5 bases). Between the trimmed V and J ends, which lost 3 bases and 6 bases, there was a span of 13 bases. The germline V gene encodes CDR1 SGDLS and CDR2 YYNGEE. The CDR3 sequence is 14 residues long. CDR3 DNA sequence: TGTGCCAGCAGCGCCGGCGGGCAGCCCAATGAGCAGTTCTTC. This codes for CASSAGGQPNEQFF.

This clone appeared a single time. The chain couples TRBV6-1 to TRBJ2-3, with D unclear. The CDR3 contains 15 residues. Germline CDR1 is MNHNS and CDR2 is SASEGT. V shed 2 bases and J shed 1 base, with 10 bases lying between them. CDR3 sequence reads: CASSELDLGTDTQYF. The CDR3 nucleotides are TGTGCCAGCAGTGAACTAGACCTTGGCACAGATACGCAGTATTTT.

In this sample, this clone turned up once. The chain links TRBV7-6 to TRBJ2-1, with TRBD2 matching 11 bases. There are 16 residues in the CDR3. The germline V gene encodes CDR1 SGHVS and CDR2 FNYEAQ. V gave up 5 bases and J gave up 9 bases; unmatched junction bases: 12. Written as DNA, the CDR3 is TGTGCCAGCAGCGCCCTCACTAGCGGGAGTGCTCGTGAGCAGTTCTTC. Its translation: CASSALTSGSAREQFF.

V and J are TRBV7-9 and TRBJ2-7; 9 bases map to TRBD1. This CDR3 has 15 amino acids. The V and J ends lost 5 bases and 3 bases, in that order; junction bases with no gene match: 8. Germline V lookup: CDR1 SEHNR, CDR2 FQNEAQ (reference sequence). The CDR3 DNA is TGTGCCAGCAGCCCAGACGGGACAGGGTACTACGAGCAGTACTTC. Amino acids: CASSPDGTGYYEQYF.

The V gene is TRBV27, the J gene TRBJ1-5; D ambiguous. Germline assignment: CDR1 MNHEY and CDR2 SMNVEV (reference sequence). The V and J ends lost 6 bases and 0 bases respectively, with 15 bases between them. The CDR3 runs to 16 residues. For the CDR3, the DNA is TGTGCCAGCAGGGCCACGGGCCCATATAGCAATCAGCCCCAGCATTTT. It yields the protein CASRATGPYSNQPQHF.

The chain has TRBV5-1 and TRBJ2-7, with D maybe TRBD1 (6 bases). This CDR3 has 17 residues. Germline assignment: CDR1 SGHRS and CDR2 YFSETQ. The V end was cut by 4 bases, the J end by 2 bases, with 22 bases between. The CDR3 DNA reads as TGCGCCAGCAGCCTGTCCACCTTGGGGGCGCGGACCTACGAGCAGTACTTC. The encoded protein is CASSLSTLGARTYEQYF.

CDR3 loop: CAISEGLSPGQGNEQFF. The CDR3 nucleotides read TGTGCCATCAGTGAGGGTCTCTCCCCGGGACAGGGGAATGAGCAGTTCTTC. The chain employs TRBV10-3 and TRBJ2-1; 10 bases are shared with TRBD1. Germline V lookup: CDR1 ENHRY, CDR2 SYGVKD. There are 17 residues in the CDR3. The V segment lost 2 bases and the J segment 7 bases; nucleotides outside the gene matches: 11.

V gene TRBV28 combines with J gene TRBJ1-4; D may be TRBD1 (5 bases). CDR1 and CDR2 (germline): MDHEN, SYDVKM. Trimming took off 1 base at V and 7 bases at J, with 22 bases between the two ends. The CDR3 extends over 18 amino acids. The DNA of the CDR3 is TGTGCCAGCAGTTTATTTGCTGGTTTCAGGGAGGGTGGTGAAAAACTGTTTTTT. It yields the protein CASSLFAGFREGGEKLFF.

There are a few counts of this clone. The chain recombines TRBV27 with TRBJ2-7, with TRBD1 as a possible D gene (6 bases). Germline CDR1 MNHEY, CDR2 SMNVEV (reference sequence). This CDR3 is 13 amino acids long. Trimming cost V 2 bases and J 5 bases, with 10 bases left between them. The CDR3 nucleotides read TGTGCCAGCAGTTTAGGCAGGGGTGACGAGCAGTACTTC. Encoded protein: CASSLGRGDEQYF.

As concerns this clone: A junction end diverges from the germline sequence, so it may reflect a read error. This sequence joins TRBV7-7 and TRBJ2-1, with a weak D call TRBD2 (5 bases). CDR1 and CDR2 (germline): SSHAT, FNYEAQ (reference sequence). The CDR3 runs to 13 residues. CDR3 amino acids: CASSPREGSEQFF. DNA of the CDR3: TGTGCTAGCAGTCCCCGCGAGGGTAGTGAGCAGTTCTTC.

DNA of the CDR3: TGTGCCAGCAGCCCCCGAGTAGGGGTGGGCGCCTACGAGCAGTACTTC. This encodes CASSPRVGVGAYEQYF. The chain is built from TRBV7-2 and TRBJ2-7, with D possibly being TRBD1 (5 bases). Germline CDR1 and CDR2: SGHTA and FQGNSA. Trimming took 5 bases from V and 2 from J, leaving 19 bases between them. The length of the CDR3 is 16 residues.

CDR3 coding DNA: TGTGCCTGGACCAGTACCGGGGAGCTGTTTTTT. It translates to CAWTSTGELFF. The chain couples TRBV30 to TRBJ2-2; no clear D. CDR1 is GTSNPN, CDR2 SVGIG, per germline (reference sequence). This CDR3 has 11 residues. The V end was cut by 4 bases, the J end by 5 bases, with 5 bases between.

The rearrangement joins TRBV30 to TRBJ1-4; possible D gene TRBD1, 5 bases. Deletions cut 0 bases from V and 4 bases from J, with 12 bases between. Germline CDR1 GTSNPN, CDR2 SVGIG (reference sequence). This CDR3 has 15 residues. The DNA of the CDR3 is TGTGCCTGGAGTGTACAGGCAGTACTTAATGAAAAACTGTTTTTT. Its protein is CAWSVQAVLNEKLFF.

The chain combines TRBV27 with TRBJ2-7; D uncertain. V was pared by 5 bases and J by 7 bases, with 18 bases between. This CDR3 has 14 residues. Germline V gene lookup returns CDR1 MNHEY and CDR2 SMNVEV (reference sequence). This CDR3 reads CASSALLTPEEQYF. As DNA, the CDR3 is TGTGCCAGCAGTGCCCTCCTGACGCCGGAGGAGCAGTACTTC.